This TCR beta chain was captured in a study of cytomegalovirus exposure and HLA in healthy donors. Study results and caveats: Available immune exposure information covered CMV serostatus only. The authors confirmed in vitro that three CMV-associated chains were specific for CMV antigens.

This CDR3 is built from 13 residues. The germline V gene encodes CDR1 SGHNT and CDR2 YYREEE (reference sequence). Deletions cut 5 bases from V and 7 bases from J, with 16 bases between. On this clone itself: Antigen: not known.

Primers for the PCR totalled 60 Vbeta and 13 Jbeta. Repertoires were generated with immunoSEQ multiplex PCR, while TCRdb's copy carries only in-frame clones and drops some. The sample consists of 110,000 to 150,000 clones, roughly 79% of them appearing once. This receptor was obtained from a woman between 25 and 40 years old in good health and CMV-seronegative. V and J are TRBV5-4 and TRBJ2-7, with D tentatively TRBD2 (5 bases). Source material: PBMCs. CDR3 residues: CASRPKDSGEQYF. The DNA for the CDR3 is TGTGCCAGCAGACCGAAGGACTCGGGGGAGCAGTACTTC.